Below are 18 T cell receptor beta chains sequenced from a single sample in a study of blood T cell repertoires in COVID-19. Here immunoSEQ multiplex PCR was the method, and the copy in TCRdb shows in-frame clones only, minus some. The table includes around 480,000 clones, roughly 87% detected once. The specimen was PBMCs or T cells enriched from blood (not recorded which). The receptor set was obtained from a woman aged 18-29 years who had recovered from COVID-19.

The rearrangement links TRBV6-5 to TRBJ1-1, with TRBD1 as a possible D gene (5 bases). V gave up 2 bases and J gave up 4 bases, with 14 bases separating them. The CDR3 spans 15 residues. Germline CDR1 MNHEY, CDR2 SVGAGI. The CDR3 protein is CASSYTGGRSTEAFF. The CDR3 region has the DNA TGTGCCAGCAGTTACACAGGTGGTCGCAGCACTGAAGCTTTCTTT.

This clone was seen a single time. The rearrangement joins TRBV19 to TRBJ2-4, with D possibly being TRBD2 (5 bases). The CDR3 runs 17 residues. Germline CDR1 LNHDA, CDR2 SQIVND (reference sequence). V was shortened by 5 bases and J by 1 base, with 18 bases between the two germline ends. This chain's CDR3 is CASSPSPGFEAKNIQYF. As DNA, the CDR3 is TGTGCCAGTAGTCCTAGCCCGGGCTTCGAGGCCAAAAACATTCAGTACTTC.

The rearrangement joins TRBV4-1 to TRBJ2-1; 15 bases map to TRBD2. With V trimmed by 1 base and J by 8 bases, 6 bases remained unmatched. The CDR3 totals 17 residues. The V gene's germline CDR1 is MGHRA and CDR2 YSYEKL. The CDR3 spells CASSQGGLAGGWDEQFF. The CDR3 DNA follows: TGCGCCAGCAGCCAAGGGGGACTAGCGGGGGGCTGGGATGAGCAGTTCTTC.

This clone was detected only once. This chain connects TRBV10-3 to TRBJ1-2, with D possibly matching TRBD1 (5 bases). Per germline, CDR1 ENHRY and CDR2 SYGVKD. CDR3 length equals 12 residues. Trimming shortened V by 11 bases and J by 8 bases, and 18 bases separated the two germline ends. The CDR3: CASGGTSRGYTF. In DNA, the CDR3 is TGTGCCTCTGGCGGGACGAGTCGGGGCTACACCTTC.

The gene calls are TRBV6-4 and TRBJ1-2; 7 nucleotides match TRBD1. CDR1 MRHNA and CDR2 SNTAGT come from the germline V gene. Trimming took 5 bases from V and 2 from J; bases not matched to a gene: 2. The CDR3 is made up of 13 amino acids. The CDR3 loop reads CASSSDRNYGYTF. The CDR3 bases are TGTGCCAGCAGTTCGGACAGGAACTATGGCTACACCTTC.

This chain connects TRBV7-3 to TRBJ2-3; no clear D gene. The CDR3 runs 19 residues. V shed 5 bases and J shed 1 base, with 25 bases lying between them. Germline V gene lookup returns CDR1 SGHTA and CDR2 FQGTGA. The CDR3 nucleotides read TGTGCCAGCAGCCTACCATGGGCAGAGATTACTGGGTGCACAGATACGCAGTATTTT. Translation gives CASSLPWAEITGCTDTQYF.

V and J are TRBV19 and TRBJ2-2, with 11 bases identical to TRBD1. The CDR3 extends over 14 amino acids. J lost 7 bases, V lost 6 bases, and 4 bases had no gene match. Germline V gene data show CDR1 as LNHDA and CDR2 as SQIVND (reference sequence). In DNA form, the CDR3 reads TGTGCCAGTAGGGGGACAGGGGGTGGCGGGGAGCTGTTTTTT. As protein: CASRGTGGGGELFF.

V usage is TRBV10-3 and J usage is TRBJ2-5, with D possibly TRBD1 on 6 matching bases. The CDR3 length is 13 residues. V lost 8 bases to trimming and J lost 5 bases, with 15 bases between them. CDR1 is ENHRY, CDR2 SYGVKD, per germline. In DNA form, the CDR3 reads TGTGCCATCTTGGGGGCTCTGGGGGAGACCCAGTACTTC. It translates to CAILGALGETQYF.

Of note for this clone: Other DNA variants within this sample encode the same CDR3. V is TRBV5-1 and J is TRBJ1-2; D call uncertain. Trimming left V 4 bases short and J 2 bases short, with 12 bases between. The CDR3 length is 14 residues. Looked up from germline, CDR1 is SGHRS and CDR2 is YFSETQ. The CDR3: CASSPSGSNYGYTF. The CDR3 coding sequence is TGCGCCAGCAGCCCCTCAGGATCCAACTATGGCTACACCTTC.

The chain has TRBV28 and TRBJ2-5, with a tentative D call TRBD2 (6 bases). The ends were cut back, 7 bases at V and 2 bases at J, with 14 bases in the middle. From germline, CDR1 is MDHEN and CDR2 SYDVKM. The CDR3 is 14 residues long. CDR3: CASTSTGTQETQYF. CDR3 nucleotides: TGTGCCAGCACCTCTACCGGGACTCAAGAGACCCAGTACTTC.

This chain uses TRBV11-2 with TRBJ2-2; D gene unclear. V gave up 2 bases and J gave up 7 bases, with 5 bases separating them. Germline V lookup: CDR1 SGHAT, CDR2 FQNNGV. The CDR3 covers 12 residues. The CDR3 region has the DNA TGTGCCAGCAGCTTAATAGACGGGGAGCTGTTTTTT. Translating gives CASSLIDGELFF.

This chain joins TRBV5-6 and TRBJ1-1; D gene uncertain. V was shortened by 1 base and J by 10 bases, with 17 bases between the two germline ends. Germline lookup yields CDR1 SGHDT and CDR2 YYEEEE. This CDR3 is 14 amino acids long. CDR3: CASSLTGLLSSAFF. Here the CDR3 DNA reads TGTGCCAGCAGCTTGACTGGGCTGCTGTCATCAGCTTTCTTT.

The chain links TRBV9 to TRBJ1-5; no reliable D call. Germline CDR1 reads SGDLS; CDR2 reads YYNGEE. There are 12 residues in the CDR3. The V and J ends lost 1 base and 8 bases respectively, with 7 bases between them. CDR3 coding DNA: TGTGCCAGCAGCGTAAGTTCGGAGCCCCAGCATTTT. This gives the protein CASSVSSEPQHF.

This clone came up a few times. This same CDR3 is encoded by further DNA sequences in the sample. V is TRBV7-9 and J is TRBJ2-5; D is perhaps TRBD2 (6 bases). Between the trimmed V and J ends, which lost 5 bases and 3 bases, there was a span of 10 bases. CDR1 is SEHNR and CDR2 is FQNEAQ in the germline V gene (reference sequence). The CDR3 is 13 amino acids. The CDR3 sequence: CASSPRGEETQYF. In DNA, the CDR3 is TGTGCCAGCAGCCCTCGCGGGGAAGAGACCCAGTACTTC.

The chain carries TRBV5-1 and TRBJ2-7; 10 bases are a match to TRBD1. This CDR3 spans 15 amino acids. Germline assignment: CDR1 SGHRS and CDR2 YFSETQ. V was pared by 4 bases and J by 4 bases, with 8 bases of the junction left unmatched. The CDR3, as DNA: TGCGCCAGCAGCGCGGGGACAGGGGAAAGGTACGAGCAGTACTTC. Protein product: CASSAGTGERYEQYF.

This clone was detected a few times. The chain joins TRBV5-1 to TRBJ2-7; TRBD2 agrees at 8 bases. This CDR3 is 14 amino acids long. The V and J ends lost 0 bases and 4 bases, in that order; junction bases with no gene match: 3. Germline loops: CDR1 SGHRS, CDR2 YFSETQ. The DNA of the CDR3 is TGCGCCAGCAGCTTGGCCGGGGGGGCTTACGAGCAGTACTTC. As protein: CASSLAGGAYEQYF.

The CDR3 nucleotides are TGCAGTGGGGGGGTCGGGACTGAAGCTTTCTTT. Translating gives CSGGVGTEAFF. The genes are TRBV20-1 and TRBJ1-1, with TRBD1 as a possible D gene (5 bases). Trimming took 7 bases from V and 5 from J, leaving 11 bases between them. The CDR3 extends over 11 amino acids. Germline lookup yields CDR1 DFQATT and CDR2 SNEGSKA (reference sequence).

V usage is TRBV10-1 and J usage is TRBJ2-7; TRBD2 matches at 9 bases. The germline gives CDR1 WNHNN, CDR2 SYGVQD (reference sequence). The CDR3 loop spans 16 amino acids. V lost 5 bases to trimming and J lost 3 bases; unmatched junction nucleotides: 11. The CDR3: CASSPLSGGAYYEQYF. The CDR3 coding sequence is TGCGCCAGCAGTCCACTTAGCGGGGGAGCGTACTACGAGCAGTACTTC.